These T cell receptor beta chains were read from a single sample in a study of blood T cell repertoires in COVID-19. Only in-frame clones appear in the TCRdb table, and some are missing; sequencing was by immunoSEQ multiplex PCR. The sample has about 200,000 clones; over 85% are singletons. Material for sequencing was PBMCs or T cells enriched from blood (not recorded which). Every receptor here comes from a woman aged 25 to 39 with acute COVID-19. Both conserved end residues are part of each CDR3. Each record gives: J gene, V gene, CDR3 protein.

TRBJ1-6 TRBV18 CASSPPSLSPLHF
TRBJ2-7 TRBV2 CASRRSHEQYF
TRBJ2-7 TRBV6-5 CASSYKDRSYEQYF
TRBJ1-1 TRBV11-3 CASSRTGTGGTEAFF
TRBJ2-3 TRBV14 CASSQDQYTQYF
TRBJ2-3 TRBV29-1 CSVVGGPDTQYF
TRBJ2-2 TRBV5-1 CASSQRTGLFSFYAGELFF
TRBJ2-7 TRBV30 CAWSHFYEQYF
TRBJ1-6 TRBV6-5 CASSPGRGANSPLHF
TRBJ1-1 TRBV18 CASSPGEDTEAFF
TRBJ2-3 TRBV9 CASSSQALSTDTQYF
TRBJ2-5 TRBV6-5 CASSYQPAGLETQYF
TRBJ2-1 TRBV7-9 CASSLTSGYNEQFF
TRBJ2-3 TRBV10-3 CAITVGGGLTDTQYF
TRBJ1-1 TRBV5-1 CASSSKGQGSTEAFF